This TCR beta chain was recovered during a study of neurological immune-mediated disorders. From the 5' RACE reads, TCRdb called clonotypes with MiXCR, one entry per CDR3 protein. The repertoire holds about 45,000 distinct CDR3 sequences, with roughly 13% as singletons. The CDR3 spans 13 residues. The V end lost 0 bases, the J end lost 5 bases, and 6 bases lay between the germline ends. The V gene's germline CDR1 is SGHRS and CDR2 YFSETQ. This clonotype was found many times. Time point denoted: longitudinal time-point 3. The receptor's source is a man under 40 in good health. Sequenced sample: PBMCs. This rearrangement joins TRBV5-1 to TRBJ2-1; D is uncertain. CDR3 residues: CASSLAANNEQFF. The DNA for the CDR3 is TGCGCCAGCAGCTTGGCCGCAAACAATGAGCAGTTCTTC.